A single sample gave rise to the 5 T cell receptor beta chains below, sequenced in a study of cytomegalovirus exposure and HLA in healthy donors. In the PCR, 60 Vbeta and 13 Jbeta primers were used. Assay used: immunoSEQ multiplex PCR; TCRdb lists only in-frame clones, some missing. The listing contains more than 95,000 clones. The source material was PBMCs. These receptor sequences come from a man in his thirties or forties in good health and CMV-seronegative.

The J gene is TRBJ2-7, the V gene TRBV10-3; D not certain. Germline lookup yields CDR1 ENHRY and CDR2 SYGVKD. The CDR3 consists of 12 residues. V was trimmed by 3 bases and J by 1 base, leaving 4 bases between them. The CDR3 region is CAISDVSYEQYF. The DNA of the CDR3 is TGTGCCATCAGTGACGTTTCCTACGAGCAGTACTTC.

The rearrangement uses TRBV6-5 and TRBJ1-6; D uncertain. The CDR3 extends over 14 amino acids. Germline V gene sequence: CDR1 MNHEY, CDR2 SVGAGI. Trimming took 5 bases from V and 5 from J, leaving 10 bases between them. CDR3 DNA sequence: TGTGCCAGCAGTCCGGACTATAATAATTCACCCCTCCACTTT. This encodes CASSPDYNNSPLHF.

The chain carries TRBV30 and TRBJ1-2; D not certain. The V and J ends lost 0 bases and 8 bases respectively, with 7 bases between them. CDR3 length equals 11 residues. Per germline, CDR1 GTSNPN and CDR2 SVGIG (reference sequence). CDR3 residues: CAWSVAGGYTF. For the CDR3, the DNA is TGTGCCTGGAGTGTAGCGGGGGGCTACACCTTC.

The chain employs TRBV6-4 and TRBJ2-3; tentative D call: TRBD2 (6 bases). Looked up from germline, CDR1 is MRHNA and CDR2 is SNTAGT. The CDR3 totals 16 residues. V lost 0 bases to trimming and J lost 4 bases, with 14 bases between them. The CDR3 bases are TGTGCCAGCAGTGACTCCGCGGGACGAGGGGCAGATACGCAGTATTTT. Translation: CASSDSAGRGADTQYF.

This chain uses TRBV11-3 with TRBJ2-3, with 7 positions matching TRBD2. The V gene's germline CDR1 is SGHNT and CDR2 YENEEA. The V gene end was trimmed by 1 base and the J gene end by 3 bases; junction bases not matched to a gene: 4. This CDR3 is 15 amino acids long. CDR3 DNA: TGTGCCAGCAGCTTAGGCGGGAGAGAGACAGATACGCAGTATTTT. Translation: CASSLGGRETDTQYF.